This TCR beta chain is from a study of CD8+CD57+ T cells in acquired aplastic anemia. Study-wide background: When averaged, DNA from sorted CD4+ and CD8+ cells came to about 2.9 ug.

Genomic DNA constituted the template upon which TCR beta VDJ and CDR3 profiling was performed. TCRdb reprocessed the reads via MiXCR and lists one record per CDR3 protein. The sample holds 150,000 to 200,000 distinct CDR3 sequences, less than 65% seen once. Findings of the study overall: The number of CD8+ CDR3 sequences shared by patients and controls was around 30.

Concerning this clonotype itself: The antigen is not known.

CDR1 is MNHEY, CDR2 SMNVEV, per germline (reference sequence). CDR3 size: 13 residues. The V and J ends lost 3 bases and 4 bases respectively, with 9 bases between them. The receptor's source is a human donor with severe aplastic anemia or a healthy control (not recorded which). The genes are TRBV27 and TRBJ1-1, with D uncertain. The sample consisted of sorted CD4+, CD8+, or CD8+CD57+ T cells (not recorded which) from PBMCs. CDR3 sequence reads: CASSLGWTTEAFF. The CDR3 region has the DNA TGTGCCAGCAGTTTGGGGTGGACCACTGAAGCTTTCTTT.